This T cell receptor (beta chain) is from a study of T cell responses to AZD1222 COVID-19 vaccine. As concerns this clone: Its antigen is still unknown.

Study observations and caveats: Baseline antibody screening turned up just a handful of seropositive AZD1222 recipients. Clonal diversity was possibly underestimated; the donors were predominantly white British and more often female.

The assay was immunoSEQ multiplex PCR, and TCRdb's table has in-frame clones only and misses some. The sample includes 100,000 to 150,000 clones, 94% of them seen just once. This clonotype originated in an adult in good health. Sample: peripheral blood, taken on day 0 of AZD1222 vaccination.

In DNA, the CDR3 is TGTGCCAGCAGCCCTATTCCCGGACCCGGCTACACCTTC. It is translated as CASSPIPGPGYTF. The chain carries TRBV9 and TRBJ1-2, with unresolved D. Germline CDR1 reads SGDLS; CDR2 reads YYNGEE. This CDR3 is 13 amino acids long. V gave up 4 bases and J gave up 8 bases, with 15 bases separating them. Together with reference TRBV9 and TRBJ1-2, the CDR3 gives the full variable domain: DSGVTQTPKHLITATGQRVTLRCSPRSGDLSVYWYQQSLDQGLQFLIQYYNGEERAKGNILERFSAQQFPDLHSELNLSSLELGDSALYFCASSPIPGPGYTFGSGTRLTVV.